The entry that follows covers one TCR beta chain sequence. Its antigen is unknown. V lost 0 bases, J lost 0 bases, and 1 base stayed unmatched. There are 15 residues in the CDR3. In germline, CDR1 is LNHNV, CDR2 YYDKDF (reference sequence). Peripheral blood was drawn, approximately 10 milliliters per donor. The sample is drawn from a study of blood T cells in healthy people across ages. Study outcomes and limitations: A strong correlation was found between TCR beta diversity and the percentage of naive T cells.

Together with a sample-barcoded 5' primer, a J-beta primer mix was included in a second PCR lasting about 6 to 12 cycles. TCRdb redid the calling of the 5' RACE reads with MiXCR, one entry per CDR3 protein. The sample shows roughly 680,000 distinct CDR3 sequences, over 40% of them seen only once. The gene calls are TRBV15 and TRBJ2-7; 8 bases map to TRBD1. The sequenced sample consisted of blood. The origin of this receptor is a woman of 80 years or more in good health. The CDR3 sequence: CATSRDTGGSYEQYF. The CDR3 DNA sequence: TGTGCCACCAGCAGAGACACAGGGGGCTCCTACGAGCAGTACTTC.